Presented here are 27 T cell receptor beta chains from one specimen sequenced in a study of neurological immune-mediated disorders. TCRdb reprocessed the 5' RACE reads with MiXCR, giving one entry per CDR3 protein. Among about 36,000 distinct CDR3 sequences listed, under 13% were seen once. Sequencing was carried out using PBMCs. The origin of the receptors is a woman aged 30 to 39 with HTLV-1-associated myelopathy (HAM/TSP).

This clonotype was observed many times. The chain has TRBV24-1 and TRBJ2-2, with 10 bases lining up with TRBD1. Germline V gene data show CDR1 as KGHDR and CDR2 as SFDVKD. The V and J ends lost 3 bases and 5 bases, in that order; junction bases with no gene match: 5. The CDR3 has 16 amino acids. CDR3 sequence (DNA): TGTGCCACCAGTGATCCGGGACAGGGGTTAACCGGGGAGCTGTTTTTT. It specifies CATSDPGQGLTGELFF.

This clonotype was detected only a few times. The chain links TRBV29-1 to TRBJ1-1, with D perhaps matching TRBD1 (6 bases). The CDR3 has 12 residues. CDR1 is SQVTM, CDR2 ANQGSEA, per germline. V lost 4 bases to trimming and J lost 8 bases, with 14 bases between them. CDR3 sequence reads: CSVATGAIEAFF. CDR3 nucleotide sequence: TGCAGCGTTGCGACGGGGGCAATAGAAGCTTTCTTT.

The chain uses TRBV20-1 and TRBJ2-1; D remains ambiguous. V dropped 3 bases and J dropped 6 bases, with 9 bases sitting between them. Germline CDR1 and CDR2: DFQATT and SNEGSKA (reference sequence). This CDR3 is built from 12 residues. CDR3 DNA sequence: TGCAGTGCTAGTAGGCGGAGCAATGAGCAGTTCTTC. Translated, it gives CSASRRSNEQFF.

By proportion, this clonotype is medium-sized. CDR3 sequence: CASSLEAGLGEQYF. The DNA of the CDR3 is TGCGCCAGCAGCTTGGAGGCAGGGTTGGGCGAGCAGTACTTC. The V call is TRBV5-1, the J call TRBJ2-7; possible D gene TRBD1, 5 bases. This CDR3 spans 14 amino acids. Trimming removed 0 bases at V and 6 bases at J, with 13 bases between. Germline assignment: CDR1 SGHRS and CDR2 YFSETQ. Combining the CDR3 with reference TRBV5-1 and TRBJ2-7 gives the whole variable domain KAGVTQTPRYLIKTRGQQVTLSCSPISGHRSVSWYQQTPGQGLQFLFEYFSETQRNKGNFPGRFSGRQFSNSRSEMNVSTLELGDSALYLCASSLEAGLGEQYFGPGTRLTVT.

This clonotype was recorded many times. The V call is TRBV27, the J call TRBJ2-7; 7 bases fit TRBD1. Germline V gives CDR1 MNHEY, CDR2 SMNVEV (reference sequence). CDR3 length: 15 residues. Trimming at V came to 5 bases and at J to 0 bases, leaving 7 bases not matched to a gene. The CDR3, as DNA: TGTGCCAGCAGTACCAGGACAGGCTCCTCCTACGAGCAGTACTTC. This encodes CASSTRTGSSYEQYF.

This clonotype was seen many times. The chain is built from TRBV5-1 and TRBJ1-3; 7 nucleotides align to TRBD1. The germline V gene has CDR1 SGHRS and CDR2 YFSETQ. Trimming took 5 bases from V and 1 from J; bases not matched to a gene: 12. The CDR3 sequence is 17 residues long. The CDR3: CASSRQGTLTSGNTIYF. CDR3 bases: TGCGCCAGCAGTAGACAGGGAACGCTTACTTCTGGAAACACCATATATTTT.

This clonotype was counted many times. This CDR3 is CASSLSRRGINGYTF. The CDR3 DNA sequence: TGCGCCAGCAGCTTGAGTCGTCGGGGTATCAATGGCTACACCTTC. The V gene is TRBV5-1, the J gene TRBJ1-2; D is uncertain. The V end was cut by 1 base, the J end by 6 bases, with 16 bases between. Germline V CDR1 and CDR2: SGHRS, YFSETQ. The CDR3 is 15 amino acids.

This clonotype was found many times. This chain uses TRBV27 with TRBJ2-2, with TRBD2 identical over 11 bases. This CDR3 spans 17 amino acids. From germline, CDR1 is MNHEY and CDR2 SMNVEV (reference sequence). Trimming took 4 bases from V and 0 from J; bases not matched to a gene: 4. CDR3 residues: CASSYRTSGSNTGELFF. CDR3 DNA sequence: TGTGCCAGCAGTTACCGGACTAGCGGGTCGAACACCGGGGAGCTGTTTTTT.

Details on this clonotype: It is unclear where the CDR3 begins or ends on the DNA, so no DNA is shown, and the CDR3 is as TCRdb lists it. This rearrangement joins TRBV5-1 to TRBJ1-1. The CDR3 region is 18 residues in length, termini included. Germline lookup yields CDR1 SGHRS and CDR2 YFSETQ. The CDR3 loop reads CASSFYICSARVGTEAFF.

This clonotype was counted at least ten times. V usage is TRBV20-1 and J usage is TRBJ2-3, with 10 bases lining up with TRBD1. In germline, CDR1 is DFQATT, CDR2 SNEGSKA (reference sequence). The CDR3 has 15 amino acids. Germline trimming cut 0 bases from V and 5 bases from J; bases unmatched to any gene: 5. CDR3 sequence reads: CSAREGQGKVDTQYF. The CDR3 DNA sequence: TGCAGTGCTAGAGAGGGACAGGGGAAGGTAGATACGCAGTATTTT.

This clonotype has ten or more counts. This CDR3 is CAISERQDTSYGYTF. In nucleotides, the CDR3 is TGTGCCATCAGTGAACGGCAGGACACCTCCTATGGCTACACCTTC. V usage is TRBV10-3 and J usage is TRBJ1-2; tentatively, D is TRBD1 (5 bases). The CDR3 totals 15 residues. Germline CDR1 and CDR2: ENHRY and SYGVKD. Trimming took off 3 bases at V and 4 bases at J, with 15 bases between the two ends.

The rearrangement uses TRBV2 and TRBJ1-2; D gene uncertain. CDR1 is SNHLY, CDR2 FYNNEI, per germline. The V end lost 4 bases, the J end lost 5 bases, and 11 bases lay between the germline ends. This CDR3 has 13 residues. CDR3 region: CASSVDRLYGYTF. Written as DNA, the CDR3 is TGTGCCAGCAGTGTTGACCGGTTATATGGCTACACCTTC.

In its sample, this clonotype was seen many times. CDR3 region: CAWSFGLADKETQYF. CDR3 coding DNA: TGTGCCTGGAGTTTCGGACTAGCGGATAAAGAGACCCAGTACTTC. The chain joins TRBV30 to TRBJ2-5, with 10 bases that match TRBD2. Germline V gene sequence: CDR1 GTSNPN, CDR2 SVGIG (reference sequence). V trimming: 2 bases; J trimming: 3 bases; junction bases outside the gene matches: 6. This CDR3 comprises 15 residues.

This clonotype was recorded at least ten times. This chain joins TRBV7-2 and TRBJ2-1, with a tentative D call TRBD2 (5 bases). CDR3 length: 14 residues. Trimming cost V 2 bases and J 0 bases, with 5 bases left between them. From germline, CDR1 is SGHTA and CDR2 FQGNSA. DNA of the CDR3: TGTGCCAGCAGCTTACGGGGCTCCTACAATGAGCAGTTCTTC. Translated: CASSLRGSYNEQFF.

The rearrangement joins TRBV7-9 to TRBJ2-3; D may be TRBD1 or TRBD2 (5 bases each). V gave up 5 bases and J gave up 6 bases, with 18 bases separating them. The CDR3 loop spans 15 amino acids. Germline V lookup: CDR1 SEHNR, CDR2 FQNEAQ (reference sequence). The CDR3 sequence: CASSISEGEGDTQYF. The CDR3 nucleotides read TGTGCCAGCAGCATTAGCGAGGGTGAGGGGGATACGCAGTATTTT.

This clonotype was seen at least ten times. The rearrangement joins TRBV20-1 to TRBJ2-7; possibly TRBD1 for D (5 bases). With 2 bases removed from V and 3 bases from J, the gap between germline ends came to 11 bases. The CDR3 consists of 13 residues. From germline, CDR1 is DFQATT and CDR2 SNEGSKA (reference sequence). The CDR3 loop is CSARRTNGYEQYF. CDR3 bases: TGCAGTGCTAGAAGGACAAATGGCTACGAGCAGTACTTC.

This clonotype was counted many times. The rearrangement uses TRBV20-1 and TRBJ1-1; D is possibly TRBD1 (6 bases). Deletions cut 3 bases from V and 1 base from J, with 12 bases between. The CDR3 runs to 14 residues. CDR1 is DFQATT, CDR2 SNEGSKA, per germline (reference sequence). The CDR3 region is CSASFGGPNTEAFF. The CDR3 DNA follows: TGCAGTGCTAGCTTCGGGGGCCCGAACACTGAAGCTTTCTTT.

This clonotype was picked up many times. The V gene is TRBV5-1, the J gene TRBJ2-7, with a possible D match to TRBD1 (6 bases). The CDR3 totals 14 residues. Germline CDR1 SGHRS, CDR2 YFSETQ. Trimming took off 2 bases at V and 4 bases at J, with 13 bases between the two ends. The CDR3 DNA reads as TGCGCCAGCAGCTTATCACAGGGCAGTTACGAGCAGTACTTC. As protein: CASSLSQGSYEQYF.

This clonotype was seen at least ten times. The chain joins TRBV28 to TRBJ1-2; D unresolved. There are 14 residues in the CDR3. Germline V gene sequence: CDR1 MDHEN, CDR2 SYDVKM. Trimming stripped 6 bases from V and 0 bases from J, with 11 bases between. CDR3 amino acids: CASRARGANYGYTF. The DNA of the CDR3 is TGTGCCAGCAGGGCTCGGGGAGCTAACTATGGCTACACCTTC.

As to this clonotype: This may arise from a read error, as a much more abundant clone is one base away. The chain joins TRBV3-1 to TRBJ2-2; D ambiguous. The CDR3 has 17 amino acids. Looked up from germline, CDR1 is LGHDT and CDR2 is YNNKEL (reference sequence). The CDR3 DNA reads TGTACCAGCAGCAATCACCAAATTAGACGGAGCACCGGGGAGCTGTTTTTT. This sequence encodes CTSSNHQIRRSTGELFF.

In this sample, this clonotype turned up many times. The chain joins TRBV9 to TRBJ1-1, with TRBD1 identical over 8 bases. Germline assignment: CDR1 SGDLS and CDR2 YYNGEE. The CDR3 covers 16 residues. The V gene end was trimmed by 3 bases and the J gene end by 5 bases; junction bases not matched to a gene: 12. The CDR3 protein is CASSGQGWTERTEAFF. The CDR3 DNA follows: TGTGCCAGCAGCGGACAGGGGTGGACAGAACGGACTGAAGCTTTCTTT. The whole variable domain, filled in from reference TRBV9 and TRBJ1-1, reads DSGVTQTPKHLITATGQRVTLRCSPRSGDLSVYWYQQSLDQGLQFLIQYYNGEERAKGNILERFSAQQFPDLHSELNLSSLELGDSALYFCASSGQGWTERTEAFFGQGTRLTVV.

This clonotype showed up many times. The rearrangement links TRBV6-4 to TRBJ1-6; 8 positions agree with TRBD1. The V gene end was trimmed by 0 bases and the J gene end by 9 bases; junction bases not matched to a gene: 1. Germline lookup yields CDR1 MRHNA and CDR2 SNTAGT. This CDR3 spans 14 amino acids. The CDR3 region has the DNA TGTGCCAGCAGTGACTCAACAGGGGGTTCACCCCTCCACTTT. Translated: CASSDSTGGSPLHF.

In this sample, this clonotype turned up many times. The chain carries TRBV5-5 and TRBJ2-7, with D perhaps matching TRBD1 or TRBD2 (5 bases each). Trimming took off 4 bases at V and 9 bases at J, with 20 bases between the two ends. CDR1 SGHKS and CDR2 YYEKEE come from the germline V gene (reference sequence). CDR3 length: 14 residues. The CDR3 spells CASSRGPLKFGQYF. The CDR3 DNA is TGTGCCAGCAGCCGGGGACCGCTGAAGTTCGGGCAGTACTTC.

This clonotype came up many times. The chain uses TRBV6-5 and TRBJ2-3; D gene ambiguous. V was shortened by 11 bases and J by 5 bases, with 11 bases between the two germline ends. The CDR3 is made up of 11 amino acids. Germline V gene lookup returns CDR1 MNHEY and CDR2 SVGAGI. The DNA for the CDR3 is TGTGCCGTACAGTGGGTAGATACGCAGTATTTT. Residues: CAVQWVDTQYF.

This clonotype was observed at least ten times. The J gene is TRBJ1-2, the V gene TRBV20-1; 8 bases align to TRBD1. The V gene's germline CDR1 is DFQATT and CDR2 SNEGSKA (reference sequence). The V gene end was trimmed by 5 bases and the J gene end by 3 bases; junction bases not matched to a gene: 11. The length of the CDR3 is 15 residues. The CDR3 DNA sequence: TGCAGTGCTTATCCTCCGACAGGGGACGACTATGGCTACACCTTC. It yields the protein CSAYPPTGDDYGYTF.

This clonotype appeared many times. The rearrangement joins TRBV20-1 to TRBJ1-2; possible D gene TRBD1, 5 bases. Trimming took off 5 bases at V and 8 bases at J, with 21 bases between the two ends. This CDR3 has 14 amino acids. In germline, CDR1 is DFQATT, CDR2 SNEGSKA (reference sequence). The CDR3 nucleotides are TGCAGTGCTGTTCCCGGGGCGAAAATCGAGGGCTACACCTTC. It yields the protein CSAVPGAKIEGYTF.

This clonotype showed up many times. The gene calls are TRBV20-1 and TRBJ2-7, with D uncertain. Germline V CDR1 and CDR2: DFQATT, SNEGSKA (reference sequence). The CDR3 spans 13 residues. Trimming removed 6 bases from V and 1 base from J, with 13 bases in between. The CDR3 DNA reads as TGCAGTGCGCAGGCCGACGCATCCTACGAGCAGTACTTC. Protein product: CSAQADASYEQYF.